Shown below are 20 T cell receptor beta chains from a single sample sequenced in a study of control samples from healthy donors and cancer patients. Produced via immunoSEQ multiplex PCR; TCRdb's table is partial and in-frame only. This sample has roughly 88,000 clones, with over 90% found just once. Sequences were obtained from blood. The receptors shown here come from a man in his late teens or twenties in good health.

This clone was seen a single time. This chain links TRBV3-1 (or the pseudogene TRBV3-2) with TRBJ1-5; unclear D gene. Germline CDR1 LGHDT, CDR2 YNNKEL (reference sequence). Trimming took off 1 base at V and 8 bases at J, with 18 bases between the two ends. This CDR3 is built from 16 residues. The DNA of the CDR3 is TGTGCCAGCAGCCAAGGAGTGAGACCCGGCGGGGAGCCCCAGCATTTT. Translating it yields CASSQGVRPGGEPQHF.

This sequence joins TRBV19 and TRBJ1-1; 8 bases fit TRBD1. CDR3 length: 15 amino acids. After removal of 5 bases from V and 5 bases from J, the junction contained 10 bases not matched to a gene. The germline V gene encodes CDR1 LNHDA and CDR2 SQIVND (reference sequence). CDR3 nucleotide sequence: TGTGCCAGTAGTGGCCCAGGGGGCTCGGGAACTGAAGCTTTCTTT. Its translation: CASSGPGGSGTEAFF.

The chain links TRBV6-5 to TRBJ1-5; the D gene is possibly TRBD1 (6 bases). Germline lookup yields CDR1 MNHEY and CDR2 SVGAGI. V was trimmed by 4 bases and J by 1 base, leaving 11 bases between them. The CDR3 extends over 15 amino acids. The CDR3 here is CASSSTDRSNQPQHF. In DNA form, the CDR3 reads TGTGCCAGCAGTTCCACGGACAGAAGCAATCAGCCCCAGCATTTT.

The chain carries TRBV5-6 and TRBJ2-1, with 10 bases that match TRBD1. The CDR3 loop spans 16 amino acids. Germline loops: CDR1 SGHDT, CDR2 YYEEEE. The ends lost 4 bases at V and 1 base at J; junction bases unmatched: 5. The CDR3 loop reads CASSAPGQGSYNEQFF. The CDR3, as DNA: TGTGCCAGCAGCGCTCCGGGACAGGGGTCCTACAATGAGCAGTTCTTC.

The chain recombines TRBV30 with TRBJ1-3; D is ambiguous. Per the germline V gene, CDR1 is GTSNPN and CDR2 is SVGIG (reference sequence). Trimming removed 4 bases at V and 0 bases at J, with 4 bases between. The CDR3 loop spans 12 amino acids. CDR3 in DNA: TGTGCCTGGACAGGCTCTGGAAACACCATATATTTT. Protein product: CAWTGSGNTIYF.

The genes are TRBV9 and TRBJ2-1; 14 bases agree with TRBD2. The CDR3 covers 16 residues. Germline loops: CDR1 SGDLS, CDR2 YYNGEE. V was pared by 0 bases and J by 7 bases, with 3 bases of the junction left unmatched. The CDR3 region is CASSVGGLAGDNEQFF. The CDR3 DNA reads TGTGCCAGCAGCGTAGGGGGACTAGCGGGAGATAATGAGCAGTTCTTC.

The V call is TRBV14, the J call TRBJ1-2; weak D call: TRBD1 (5 bases). Trimming took 4 bases from V and 2 from J, leaving 11 bases between them. The CDR3 consists of 14 residues. CDR1 is SGHDN, CDR2 FVKESK, per germline. The CDR3 reads CASSPAGSNYGYTF. The CDR3, as DNA: TGTGCCAGCAGCCCGGCAGGGTCCAACTATGGCTACACCTTC. The complete variable domain, with remaining parts taken from reference TRBV14 and TRBJ1-2, reads EAGVTQFPSHSVIEKGQTVTLRCDPISGHDNLYWYRRVMGKEIKFLLHFVKESKQDESGMPNNRFLAERTGGTYSTLKVQPAELEDSGVYFCASSPAGSNYGYTFGSGTRLTVV.

CDR3 protein: CSVFYPSGRGHSYNEQFF. CDR3 sequence (DNA): TGCAGCGTTTTCTACCCTAGCGGGAGGGGACACTCCTACAATGAGCAGTTCTTC. The chain is built from TRBV29-1 and TRBJ2-1; 12 positions match TRBD2. Trimming took 5 bases from V and 0 from J; bases not matched to a gene: 11. The germline V gene has CDR1 SQVTM and CDR2 ANQGSEA. CDR3 length: 18 amino acids.

The chain carries TRBV6-2 or TRBV6-3 and TRBJ1-1; no reliable D call. The V gene lost 3 bases and the J gene lost 6 bases, with 11 bases spanning the gap. This CDR3 has 13 residues. The germline V gene has CDR1 MNHEY and CDR2 SVGEGT. CDR3 in DNA: TGTGCCAGCAGTTATGAAGGGTTCGCTGAAGCTTTCTTT. It encodes CASSYEGFAEAFF.

The rearrangement joins TRBV5-6 to TRBJ1-4; D gene unclear. Germline V lookup: CDR1 SGHDT, CDR2 YYEEEE. Trimming took off 4 bases at V and 4 bases at J, with 14 bases between the two ends. The CDR3 has 15 amino acids. The CDR3 protein is CASSLRTDFNEKLFF. The DNA of the CDR3 is TGTGCCAGCAGCCTTAGGACGGACTTTAATGAAAAACTGTTTTTT.

V and J are TRBV3-1 (or the pseudogene TRBV3-2) and TRBJ1-1, with no clear D. The CDR3 contains 14 residues. Germline assignment: CDR1 LGHDT and CDR2 YNNKEL (reference sequence). Trimming removed 1 base from V and 1 base from J, with 7 bases in between. The CDR3 DNA sequence: TGTGCCAGCAGCCAAGTGGGGAGGAACACTGAAGCTTTCTTT. Protein: CASSQVGRNTEAFF.

The V call is TRBV30, the J call TRBJ1-1; D unclear. From germline, CDR1 is GTSNPN and CDR2 SVGIG (reference sequence). The CDR3 runs 15 residues. Trimming removed 1 base from V and 1 base from J, with 13 bases in between. The CDR3 sequence: CAWSALRYGNTEAFF. Written as DNA, the CDR3 is TGTGCCTGGAGTGCCCTGAGGTATGGGAACACTGAAGCTTTCTTT.

The CDR3 reads CASRSEGAVEKSGEQYF. The CDR3 bases are TGTGCCAGCAGGTCCGAGGGGGCGGTGGAAAAGAGCGGCGAGCAGTACTTC. V usage is TRBV3-1 (or the pseudogene TRBV3-2) and J usage is TRBJ2-7; 7 bases align to TRBD1. The CDR3 runs to 17 residues. After removal of 6 bases from V and 6 bases from J, the junction contained 20 bases not matched to a gene. Germline CDR1 reads LGHDT; CDR2 reads YNNKEL (reference sequence).

The chain joins TRBV14 to TRBJ1-2; D perhaps matches TRBD1 (5 bases). The V end was cut by 6 bases, the J end by 5 bases, with 19 bases between. Looked up from germline, CDR1 is SGHDN and CDR2 is FVKESK. The CDR3 has 15 residues. The CDR3 DNA reads TGTGCCAGCAGTGGGGCCTTGGCTTTGGGGTATGGCTACACCTTC. Protein sequence: CASSGALALGYGYTF.

This chain connects TRBV7-3 to TRBJ2-1, with 12 positions matching TRBD1. Trimming removed 6 bases from V and 9 bases from J; junction bases left unmatched: 9. Germline V CDR1 and CDR2: SGHTA, FQGTGA. The CDR3 extends over 15 amino acids. In DNA, the CDR3 is TGTGCCAGCAGGACGGGACAGGGGGCTGTCGGTGAGCAGTTCTTC. It is translated as CASRTGQGAVGEQFF. Filled out from reference TRBV7-3 and TRBJ2-1, the complete variable domain reads GAGVSQTPSNKVTEKGKYVELRCDPISGHTALYWYRQSLGQGPEFLIYFQGTGAADDSGLPNDRFFAVRPEGSVSTLKIQRTERGDSAVYLCASRTGQGAVGEQFFGPGTRLTVL.

The chain joins TRBV6-1 to TRBJ1-1; 9 nucleotides match TRBD1. This CDR3 has 15 residues. V dropped 3 bases and J dropped 6; count of bases not matched to a gene: 8. CDR1 is MNHNS, CDR2 SASEGT, per germline. CDR3 bases: TGTGCCAGCAGTGAGGAGGGACAGGGATCCTCTGAAGCTTTCTTT. Encoded protein: CASSEEGQGSSEAFF.

The chain links TRBV15 to TRBJ2-1, with TRBD2 matching 8 bases. CDR1 and CDR2 from the germline V gene are LNHNV and YYDKDF (reference sequence). J gave up 9 bases and V 1 base, and 14 bases lay outside the gene matches. This CDR3 is 17 amino acids long. The CDR3 here is CATSRAAPTGGPGEQFF. The CDR3 region has the DNA TGTGCCACCAGCAGAGCGGCCCCAACGGGAGGGCCGGGTGAGCAGTTCTTC.

The rearrangement joins TRBV6-5 to TRBJ1-1; no definite D call. The CDR3 loop spans 13 amino acids. Germline-derived CDR1 and CDR2 are MNHEY and SVGAGI. V lost 4 bases, J lost 4 bases, and 10 bases lay in between. CDR3 protein: CASSSLWRTEAFF. In DNA, the CDR3 is TGTGCCAGCAGTTCCCTTTGGCGCACTGAAGCTTTCTTT.

The rearrangement uses TRBV7-2 and TRBJ1-5; 7 bases fit TRBD1. Germline-derived CDR1 and CDR2 are SGHTA and FQGNSA. The CDR3 is 18 residues long. J was trimmed by 0 bases and V by 1 base; bases with no gene match: 9. CDR3 in DNA: TGTGCCAGCAGCTTAGGATGGGAAGGACAGGTTAGCAATCAGCCCCAGCATTTT. It is translated as CASSLGWEGQVSNQPQHF.

This sequence joins TRBV19 and TRBJ1-1; the D is unclear. This CDR3 is built from 12 residues. Germline values: CDR1 LNHDA, CDR2 SQIVND (reference sequence). V lost 0 bases to trimming and J lost 7 bases, with 6 bases between them. The CDR3 sequence: CASSIDTHEAFF. CDR3 coding DNA: TGTGCCAGTAGTATAGACACTCATGAAGCTTTCTTT.